The T cell receptor beta chain described here comes from a study of T cell responses to AZD1222 COVID-19 vaccine. A remark on this clone: No antigen is known for it.

The study's findings and limits: Seropositivity was recorded at baseline in only 6 or 7 AZD1222 recipients.

The CDR3 totals 16 residues. Looked up from germline, CDR1 is SGDLS and CDR2 is YYNGEE. Trimming took 4 bases from V and 0 from J; bases not matched to a gene: 5. The data were produced by immunoSEQ multiplex PCR, yet TCRdb's version contains in-frame clones alone and is incomplete. The top ten hold approximately 1.6% of the sample, which has some 140,000 clones, 85% to 95% seen once. This TCR derives from an adult in good health. Sequencing was performed on peripheral blood, taken on day 0 of AZD1222 vaccination. V usage is TRBV9 and J usage is TRBJ2-1, with 9 bases that match TRBD2. The CDR3 spells CASSQASGNSYNEQFF. For the CDR3, the DNA is TGTGCCAGCAGCCAGGCTAGCGGGAACTCCTACAATGAGCAGTTCTTC. The full variable domain, rest sourced from reference TRBV9 and TRBJ2-1, is DSGVTQTPKHLITATGQRVTLRCSPRSGDLSVYWYQQSLDQGLQFLIQYYNGEERAKGNILERFSAQQFPDLHSELNLSSLELGDSALYFCASSQASGNSYNEQFFGPGTRLTVL.